One and the same sample provided the 20 T cell receptor beta chains below, sequenced in a study of cytomegalovirus exposure and HLA in healthy donors. PCR employed 60 Vbeta and 13 Jbeta primers. Clones were sequenced by immunoSEQ multiplex PCR, and TCRdb holds only the in-frame ones, with some missing. In the table there are 90,000 to 100,000 clones, about 81% of which are singletons. Sequencing was performed on PBMCs. The source of these receptors is a man between 35 and 55 years old in good health and CMV-seronegative.

This chain joins TRBV5-1 and TRBJ2-5; a possible D gene is TRBD1 (6 bases). The V end lost 0 bases, the J end lost 2 bases, and 23 bases lay between the germline ends. Germline CDR1 SGHRS, CDR2 YFSETQ. The CDR3 is 19 amino acids. CDR3 DNA: TGCGCCAGCAGCTTGGATAGGGGGTTGACGGGGTCGGGGCAAGAGACCCAGTACTTC. Translating gives CASSLDRGLTGSGQETQYF.

The V call is TRBV4-2, the J call TRBJ1-2, with TRBD1 matching 7 bases. Germline CDR1 reads LGHNA; CDR2 reads YNFKEQ. The CDR3 consists of 15 residues. With 4 bases clipped from V and 5 bases from J, the junction kept 10 bases outside the gene matches. The CDR3 loop reads CASSPRQGTSYGYTF. The CDR3 DNA is TGTGCCAGCAGCCCTCGACAGGGCACCAGTTATGGCTACACCTTC.

As regards this clone: The junction shows a germline mismatch at one end, possibly a read error. Other nucleotide sequences from this sample produce the same CDR3. V usage is TRBV5-1 and J usage is TRBJ1-5, with TRBD1 as a possible D gene (5 bases). The CDR3 consists of 17 residues. Per germline, CDR1 SGHRS and CDR2 YFSETQ. The CDR3 nucleotides are TGCGCCAGCAGCTTGGATGGCAGGGTGAATAGCAATCAGCCCCAACATTTT. This translates into CASSLDGRVNSNQPQHF.

The V gene is TRBV4-3, the J gene TRBJ1-1; TRBD1 is a possible D gene (5 bases). Germline V CDR1 and CDR2: LGHNA, YSLEER. The CDR3 is made up of 19 amino acids. Trimming took off 1 base at V and 2 bases at J, with 23 bases between the two ends. The CDR3 DNA is TGCGCCAGCAGCCAAGTTACCACCCCCCAGGCAGGGTCAAACACTGAAGCTTTCTTT. Translated: CASSQVTTPQAGSNTEAFF.

CDR3 DNA: TGTGCCAGCAGCCGACTTACGGGACAGGGGGAGACCCAGTACTTC. Protein: CASSRLTGQGETQYF. The chain joins TRBV5-4 to TRBJ2-5, with 10 bases identical to TRBD1. Per the germline V gene, CDR1 is SGHNT and CDR2 is YYREEE (reference sequence). The CDR3 spans 15 residues. V dropped 4 bases and J dropped 5; count of bases not matched to a gene: 8.

The gene calls are TRBV7-8 and TRBJ1-4, with 7 bases identical to TRBD1. After removal of 5 bases from V and 8 bases from J, the junction contained 8 bases not matched to a gene. From germline, CDR1 is SGHVS and CDR2 FQNEAQ. The CDR3 consists of 14 residues. This chain's CDR3 is CASSLQGSSEKLFF. The CDR3 DNA reads TGTGCCAGCAGCCTACAGGGGTCAAGCGAAAAACTGTTTTTT.

This clone occurred a few times. The chain couples TRBV5-1 to TRBJ2-7; D perhaps matches TRBD2 (6 bases). The CDR3 has 14 residues. Germline lookup yields CDR1 SGHRS and CDR2 YFSETQ. Trimming took 0 bases from V and 4 from J, leaving 11 bases between them. This chain's CDR3 is CASSLATGEYEQYF. In DNA, the CDR3 is TGCGCCAGCAGCTTGGCGACGGGGGAATACGAGCAGTACTTC. The full variable domain, with the rest looked up from reference TRBV5-1 and TRBJ2-7, is KAGVTQTPRYLIKTRGQQVTLSCSPISGHRSVSWYQQTPGQGLQFLFEYFSETQRNKGNFPGRFSGRQFSNSRSEMNVSTLELGDSALYLCASSLATGEYEQYFGPGTRLTVT.

The gene calls are TRBV10-3 and TRBJ1-6, with TRBD1 matching over 8 bases. This CDR3 comprises 16 residues. V was clipped by 4 bases and J by 6 bases; unmatched bases: 8. Per the germline V gene, CDR1 is ENHRY and CDR2 is SYGVKD. The CDR3 bases are TGTGCCATCAGTGGGGGGGCAGGGGGCCGTAATTCACCCCTCCACTTT. It is translated as CAISGGAGGRNSPLHF.

V gene TRBV4-3 combines with J gene TRBJ2-3; perhaps TRBD1 as D (5 bases). Per the germline V gene, CDR1 is LGHNA and CDR2 is YSLEER. The length of the CDR3 is 16 residues. Trimming stripped 0 bases from V and 1 base from J, with 11 bases between. CDR3 bases: TGCGCCAGCAGCCAAGACACAGGCCGGGGCACAGATACGCAGTATTTT. Translating gives CASSQDTGRGTDTQYF.

Only a few counts were recorded for this clone. This chain uses TRBV9 with TRBJ1-2; D is ambiguous. The germline gives CDR1 SGDLS, CDR2 YYNGEE. The V and J ends lost 0 bases and 0 bases respectively, with 9 bases between them. The CDR3 is made up of 15 amino acids. The CDR3 loop is CASSVGGRTNYGYTF. CDR3 coding DNA: TGTGCCAGCAGCGTAGGAGGGCGCACTAACTATGGCTACACCTTC.

The chain recombines TRBV28 with TRBJ1-6; D not certain. The germline V and J ends were trimmed by 2 bases and 0 bases, with 5 bases remaining between them. The CDR3 totals 15 residues. The germline V gene encodes CDR1 MDHEN and CDR2 SYDVKM. CDR3 nucleotides: TGTGCCAGCAGTTTAGCTAGCTCCTATAATTCACCCCTCCACTTT. Its protein product is CASSLASSYNSPLHF.

The CDR3 bases are TGTGCCAGCAGTTTACACACGTTGCGGGTATCACCCCTCCACTTT. Translation: CASSLHTLRVSPLHF. This chain joins TRBV28 and TRBJ1-6; no firm D call. With 2 bases removed from V and 10 bases from J, the gap between germline ends came to 15 bases. Germline V gene data show CDR1 as MDHEN and CDR2 as SYDVKM. CDR3 length equals 15 residues.

This chain connects TRBV27 to TRBJ1-5; D uncertain. With 3 bases removed from V and 1 base from J, the gap between germline ends came to 4 bases. In germline, CDR1 is MNHEY, CDR2 SMNVEV (reference sequence). This CDR3 region has 13 residues. CDR3 region: CASSLRSNQPQHF. The CDR3 DNA reads TGTGCCAGCAGTTTGCGGAGCAATCAGCCCCAGCATTTT.

This chain connects TRBV5-6 to TRBJ1-2, with D maybe TRBD1 (5 bases). V lost 4 bases and J lost 2, with 15 bases in between. Germline CDR1 reads SGHDT; CDR2 reads YYEEEE. The CDR3 is made up of 15 amino acids. Written as DNA, the CDR3 is TGTGCCAGCAGCACCATCCCCGGACAAAACTATGGCTACACCTTC. This translates into CASSTIPGQNYGYTF.

V gene TRBV10-1 combines with J gene TRBJ1-1; 7 bases map to TRBD1. CDR1 is WNHNN and CDR2 is SYGVQD in the germline V gene (reference sequence). The ends lost 6 bases at V and 0 bases at J; junction bases unmatched: 4. The CDR3 length is 14 residues. CDR3 residues: CASRAGTVNTEAFF. The CDR3 coding sequence is TGCGCCAGCAGAGCCGGGACAGTGAACACTGAAGCTTTCTTT.

This clone showed up just a few times. This chain links TRBV2 with TRBJ2-6; 7 positions match TRBD1. V lost 11 bases and J lost 0; bases outside the gene matches: 13. CDR1 is SNHLY, CDR2 FYNNEI, per germline. This CDR3 region has 17 residues. The CDR3 DNA is TGTGCCGGAGGTTCCGGGACAGCCTACTCTGGGGCCAACGTCCTGACTTTC. Protein product: CAGGSGTAYSGANVLTF.

The rearrangement joins TRBV14 to TRBJ1-4, with 10 bases aligning to TRBD1. The CDR3 runs to 18 residues. V shed 5 bases and J 1 base; nucleotides not matched to a gene: 10. Germline V gives CDR1 SGHDN, CDR2 FVKESK. CDR3 nucleotide sequence: TGTGCCAGCAGCTCCCCCGGGACAGGGGTCGGAACTAATGAAAAACTGTTTTTT. Translated: CASSSPGTGVGTNEKLFF.

The V call is TRBV2, the J call TRBJ1-1; 8 nucleotides align to TRBD1. Germline assignment: CDR1 SNHLY and CDR2 FYNNEI. The V segment lost 7 bases and the J segment 4 bases; nucleotides outside the gene matches: 5. The CDR3 runs to 13 residues. CDR3: CASTRQGITEAFF. CDR3 nucleotide sequence: TGTGCCAGCACCAGACAGGGGATCACTGAAGCTTTCTTT.

This clone was seen just once. The chain links TRBV5-8 to TRBJ1-1; weak D call: TRBD1 (5 bases). The germline V gene has CDR1 SGHTS and CDR2 YDEGEE. Trimming shortened V by 0 bases and J by 6 bases, and 12 bases separated the two germline ends. The CDR3 runs 14 residues. CDR3 sequence (DNA): TGTGCCAGCAGCTTGGTGTGGAGGGGCGCTGAAGCTTTCTTT. Protein product: CASSLVWRGAEAFF.

CDR3 amino acids: CASSPTGTGSYEQYF. In DNA form, the CDR3 reads TGCGCCAGCAGCCCAACAGGGACAGGCTCCTACGAGCAGTACTTC. The rearrangement uses TRBV10-1 and TRBJ2-7; 8 nucleotides match TRBD1. The ends lost 6 bases at V and 0 bases at J; junction bases unmatched: 7. Germline V gives CDR1 WNHNN, CDR2 SYGVQD (reference sequence). The CDR3 has 15 amino acids.